These T cell receptor beta chains were read from a single sample in a study of technical replicates of blood from several donors. TCRdb keeps only in-frame clones here, not all; method: immunoSEQ multiplex PCR. Counted here are approximately 53,000 clones, approximately 95% occurring once; the ten biggest clones make up about 0.41%. The sample was T cells isolated from PBMCs. Every receptor here comes from a human donor in good health. CDR3s include the opening cysteine and the closing phenylalanine or tryptophan. Each record gives: clone size, V gene, J gene, D gene, CDR3 DNA, CDR3 protein. A D gene is named only where the DNA matches it firmly. Some rows mark clone size as missing; the rest say once, few, many or name a class of expanded clone.

>-|TRBV4-3|TRBJ1-4|TRBD1
TGCGCCAGCAGCCACAGGTCACAGGGGTTTGGTGAAAAACTGTTTTTT
CASSHRSQGFGEKLFF
>-|TRBV7-2|TRBJ2-3|TRBD2
TGTGCCAGCAGCCCGCACCTGCTAGCGGGGGTCGTTACGCAGTATTTT
CASSPHLLAGVVTQYF
>-|TRBV19|TRBJ1-1|-
TGTGCCAGTAGTATAGGCCCGGACATATACATGAACACTGAAGCTTTCTTT
CASSIGPDIYMNTEAFF
>once|TRBV30|TRBJ2-7|TRBD1
TGTGCCTGGAGCCGGACAGGGGTGGTCGAGGAGCAGTACTTC
CAWSRTGVVEEQYF
>-|TRBV5-4|TRBJ2-5|-
TGTGCCAGCAGCTTGGGCAGGGTGAATCAAGAGACCCAGTACTTC
CASSLGRVNQETQYF
>-|TRBV9|TRBJ2-7|TRBD2
TGTGCCAGCAGCCCTAGCGGGAGGGTCGACGAGCAGTACTTC
CASSPSGRVDEQYF
>-|TRBV13|TRBJ2-3|-
TGTGCCAGCAGCTTATTAGAAACTAGCACAGATACGCAGTATTTT
CASSLLETSTDTQYF
>-|TRBV18|TRBJ2-2|TRBD2
TGTGCCAGCTCAAGGACTAGCGGGCACACCGGGGAGCTGTTTTTT
CASSRTSGHTGELFF
>-|TRBV5-1|TRBJ2-5|TRBD1
TGCGCCAGCAGCACCTGGACAGGGGAAGAAGAGACCCAGTACTTC
CASSTWTGEEETQYF
>-|TRBV7-2|TRBJ1-1|-
TGTGCCAGCAACCAACGGGGGACTGAAGCTTTCTTT
CASNQRGTEAFF
>-|TRBV15|TRBJ1-3|-
TGTGCCACCAGCAGAGCCCTTTCTGGAAACACCATATATTTT
CATSRALSGNTIYF
>-|TRBV19|TRBJ2-7|-
TGTGCCAGTAGTGCGGGACCACGACCCTACGAGCAGTACTTC
CASSAGPRPYEQYF
>-|TRBV5-4|TRBJ1-1|-
TGTGCCAGCAGCTTTGGAGCGGAAGCTTTCTTT
CASSFGAEAFF
>-|TRBV27|TRBJ1-5|-
TGTGCCAGCAGTGAACAGGGTAGCAATCAGCCCCAGCATTTT
CASSEQGSNQPQHF
>-|TRBV28|TRBJ2-7|-
TGTGCCAGCAGTTTATCCGGGATCATTGACGAGCAGTACTTC
CASSLSGIIDEQYF
>-|TRBV7-3|TRBJ2-2|-
TGTGCCAGCAGCGCGCAGGGCGGGAACACCGGGGAGCTGTTTTTT
CASSAQGGNTGELFF
>-|TRBV5-8|TRBJ1-1|-
TGTGCCAGCAGCTGGGGCACAGCAAACATGAACACTGAAGCTTTCTTT
CASSWGTANMNTEAFF
>-|TRBV19|TRBJ2-2|-
TGTGCCAGTACAGTTCGGAGTGCCCAAACCGGGGAGCTGTTTTTT
CASTVRSAQTGELFF
>few|TRBV2|TRBJ2-5|TRBD2
TGTGCCAGCAGTGAAGCGGCTAGCGGAGGGACCCAGTACTTC
CASSEAASGGTQYF
>-|TRBV6-5|TRBJ2-1|TRBD2
TGTGCCAGCAGTTACCCCCTAGCGGGAGTTTATGAGCAGTTCTTC
CASSYPLAGVYEQFF